This entry lists 23 T cell receptor beta chains sequenced from one sample in a study of blood T cells in healthy people across ages. The authors ran a second PCR of about 6 to 11 cycles using a sample-barcoded 5' primer and a J-beta primer mix. TCRdb analysed the 5' RACE reads with MiXCR anew, one entry per CDR3 protein. The sample holds 730,000 or so distinct CDR3 sequences, more than 40% seen once. Specimen: blood. The receptor source for this set is a woman in her sixties in good health.

In its sample, this clonotype was seen a few times. This chain uses TRBV5-1 with TRBJ2-7; no clear D. Germline assignment: CDR1 SGHRS and CDR2 YFSETQ. V shed 5 bases and J shed 6 bases, with 9 bases lying between them. This CDR3 spans 11 amino acids. The chain's CDR3 is CASSGGPEQYF. The DNA for the CDR3 is TGCGCCAGCAGTGGCGGTCCCGAGCAGTACTTC.

The chain's CDR3 is CASSPKQGNAEAFF. DNA for the CDR3: TGCGCCAGCAGCCCGAAGCAGGGAAACGCTGAAGCTTTCTTT. This chain joins TRBV4-3 and TRBJ1-1; a weak D match, TRBD1 (5 bases). CDR1 and CDR2 (germline): LGHNA, YSLEER. The length of the CDR3 is 14 residues. The V and J ends lost 4 bases and 6 bases respectively, with 15 bases between them.

The V call is TRBV10-1, the J call TRBJ2-7, with TRBD1 matching 7 bases. Germline V gene sequence: CDR1 WNHNN, CDR2 SYGVQD (reference sequence). V lost 3 bases to trimming and J lost 3 bases; unmatched junction nucleotides: 5. The CDR3 consists of 14 residues. CDR3 nucleotides: TGCGCCAGCAGTGAAAGAGGGGGCAACTACGAGCAGTACTTC. This encodes CASSERGGNYEQYF.

This chain uses TRBV13 with TRBJ2-1; tentative D call: TRBD2 (6 bases). Between the trimmed V and J ends, which lost 1 base and 5 bases, there was a span of 15 bases. Germline V lookup: CDR1 PRHDT, CDR2 FYEKMQ (reference sequence). The CDR3 is 16 residues long. The CDR3 region is CASSLAPSVDHNEQFF. CDR3 nucleotides: TGTGCCAGCAGCTTAGCCCCTAGCGTAGATCACAATGAGCAGTTCTTC.

There are a few counts of this clonotype. The rearrangement uses TRBV28 and TRBJ2-7; D not resolved. The V end lost 5 bases, the J end lost 6 bases, and 17 bases lay between the germline ends. CDR1 and CDR2 from the germline V gene are MDHEN and SYDVKM. The CDR3 is made up of 14 amino acids. Here the CDR3 reads CASSPPGSPCEQYF. As DNA, the CDR3 is TGTGCCAGCAGTCCCCCCGGGTCTCCTTGCGAGCAGTACTTC.

This clonotype was counted at least ten times. The chain carries TRBV20-1 and TRBJ1-6; TRBD1 might be the D (5 bases). CDR3 length: 13 amino acids. V lost 7 bases and J lost 4, with 11 bases in between. CDR1 and CDR2 (germline): DFQATT, SNEGSKA (reference sequence). The CDR3 nucleotides read TGCAGTGTTTGGCAGGGATATAATTCACCCCTCCACTTT. Translating gives CSVWQGYNSPLHF.

This clonotype turned up a few times. The chain recombines TRBV20-1 with TRBJ1-5; 7 bases map to TRBD1. This CDR3 spans 15 amino acids. The germline CDR1 and CDR2 sequences are DFQATT and SNEGSKA (reference sequence). Germline trimming cut 0 bases from V and 5 bases from J; bases unmatched to any gene: 7. CDR3 sequence: CSAREQGSGYQPQHF. The CDR3 coding sequence is TGCAGTGCTAGAGAACAGGGGAGCGGATATCAGCCCCAGCATTTT.

This clonotype was picked up one time. One junction end does not reproduce the germline sequence, and a read error may be involved. The rearrangement joins TRBV7-2 to TRBJ2-3; D is unresolved. The CDR3 sequence is 16 residues long. The germline V gene encodes CDR1 SGHTA and CDR2 FQGNSA. This chain's CDR3 is CASSLARGMNTDTPYF. CDR3 DNA sequence: TGTGCCAGCAGCTTAGCTCGCGGAATGAACACAGATACGCCGTATTTT.

The rearrangement links TRBV28 to TRBJ1-1, with a tentative D call TRBD1 (6 bases). From germline, CDR1 is MDHEN and CDR2 SYDVKM. The V gene lost 7 bases and the J gene lost 2 bases, with 8 bases spanning the gap. The CDR3 is 12 residues long. In DNA form, the CDR3 reads TGTGCCAGCAACAGGGTAAACACTGAAGCTTTCTTT. It codes for CASNRVNTEAFF.

In its sample, this clonotype was seen a few times. This chain connects TRBV5-1 to TRBJ2-3, with D perhaps TRBD2 (5 bases). CDR1 is SGHRS and CDR2 is YFSETQ in the germline V gene. Trimming pared 7 bases from V and 2 bases from J, leaving 14 bases between. There are 14 residues in the CDR3. CDR3 loop: CASGVRDITDTQYF. The CDR3 DNA is TGCGCCAGCGGGGTTCGGGATATCACAGATACGCAGTATTTT.

The J gene is TRBJ2-1, the V gene TRBV10-3; tentative D call: TRBD2 (5 bases). The V and J ends lost 4 bases and 6 bases respectively, with 10 bases between them. The length of the CDR3 is 13 residues. Germline loops: CDR1 ENHRY, CDR2 SYGVKD. The CDR3 region is CAISGGLINEQFF. For the CDR3, the DNA is TGTGCCATCAGTGGTGGACTCATCAATGAGCAGTTCTTC.

This clonotype was recorded once. The chain is built from TRBV20-1 and TRBJ1-1, with D possibly matching TRBD1 (6 bases). Trimming pared 6 bases from V and 2 bases from J, leaving 10 bases between. The germline gives CDR1 DFQATT, CDR2 SNEGSKA (reference sequence). The CDR3 runs 12 residues. The CDR3 sequence: CSARTANTEAFF. CDR3 nucleotide sequence: TGCAGTGCGAGGACAGCTAACACTGAAGCTTTCTTT.

At least ten counts were recorded for this clonotype. The chain combines TRBV6-2 or TRBV6-3 with TRBJ2-7, with 7 bases aligning to TRBD2. The CDR3 totals 16 residues. CDR1 is MNHEY and CDR2 is SVGEGT in the germline V gene. Trimming at V came to 0 bases and at J to 0 bases, leaving 5 bases not matched to a gene. CDR3 loop: CASSYSQERGSYEQYF. The CDR3 coding sequence is TGTGCCAGCAGTTACTCCCAGGAGCGGGGCTCCTACGAGCAGTACTTC.

This clonotype was observed a few times. The rearrangement links TRBV6-4 to TRBJ1-2; D is perhaps TRBD1 (5 bases). V dropped 5 bases and J dropped 7 bases, with 14 bases sitting between them. CDR3 size: 13 residues. The germline gives CDR1 MRHNA, CDR2 SNTAGT. Here the CDR3 DNA reads TGTGCCAGCAGTTCCTCAGGGAATACTGGCTACACCTTC. As protein: CASSSSGNTGYTF.

The J gene is TRBJ2-1, the V gene TRBV29-1; 9 bases align to TRBD1. The CDR3 is 13 residues long. Germline-derived CDR1 and CDR2 are SQVTM and ANQGSEA. After removal of 5 bases from V and 12 bases from J, the junction contained 11 bases not matched to a gene. The CDR3 reads CSVSTGTGTRQFF. In nucleotides, the CDR3 is TGCAGCGTTTCGACCGGGACAGGGACAAGGCAGTTCTTC.

This clonotype was observed a few times. The V gene is TRBV20-1, the J gene TRBJ2-1; D is unresolved. Germline V lookup: CDR1 DFQATT, CDR2 SNEGSKA (reference sequence). V lost 0 bases and J lost 7, with 25 bases in between. The CDR3 extends over 18 amino acids. The CDR3 region is CSARDYGSTASSPNEQFF. The CDR3 bases are TGCAGTGCTAGAGATTATGGCTCCACCGCTTCTTCTCCTAATGAGCAGTTCTTC.

The J gene is TRBJ1-1, the V gene TRBV24-1; D is undetermined. CDR3 size: 15 residues. V lost 3 bases, J lost 3 bases, and 13 bases lay in between. From germline, CDR1 is KGHDR and CDR2 SFDVKD. The CDR3 bases are TGTGCCACCAGTGATCCCCTGCGGGGATACACTGAAGCTTTCTTT. This encodes CATSDPLRGYTEAFF.

The V gene is TRBV20-1, the J gene TRBJ2-1; D is tentatively TRBD1 or TRBD2 (7 bases each). The DNA end favors TRBJ2-7, so the J call may be wrong. Germline CDR1 reads DFQATT; CDR2 reads SNEGSKA (reference sequence). The CDR3 covers 14 residues. The CDR3 reads CSAPGEGAYSEQYF. Here the CDR3 DNA reads TGCAGTGCTCCAGGGGAGGGGGCCTACAGTGAGCAGTACTTC.

In this sample, this clonotype turned up a few times. The gene calls are TRBV29-1 and TRBJ1-2; D perhaps matches TRBD1 (6 bases). Trimming shortened V by 0 bases and J by 8 bases, and 13 bases separated the two germline ends. The CDR3 loop spans 13 amino acids. CDR1 SQVTM and CDR2 ANQGSEA come from the germline V gene. This chain's CDR3 is CSVEDGGGLGYTF. The DNA of the CDR3 is TGCAGCGTTGAAGACGGCGGGGGGCTCGGCTACACCTTC.

This clonotype came up many times. The genes are TRBV29-1 and TRBJ2-1; 8 nucleotides line up with TRBD2. The ends lost 8 bases at V and 6 bases at J; junction bases unmatched: 12. Germline V CDR1 and CDR2: SQVTM, ANQGSEA. The CDR3 is 14 amino acids. The CDR3 here is CSYRPGLVSNEQFF. The DNA for the CDR3 is TGCAGCTACCGACCGGGACTAGTTTCCAATGAGCAGTTCTTC.

CDR3 nucleotides: TGTGCCAGCATTAGGCAGGGAGGGAATGAGCAGTTCTTC. As protein: CASIRQGGNEQFF. The chain recombines TRBV6-2 or TRBV6-3 with TRBJ2-1; TRBD2 agrees at 7 bases. With 7 bases clipped from V and 7 bases from J, the junction kept 7 bases outside the gene matches. CDR1 is MNHEY, CDR2 SVGEGT, per germline. This CDR3 region has 13 residues.

This clonotype has only one observation. This may be a read error, as it is one base from a much larger clone. This chain uses TRBV29-1 with TRBJ2-5; 12 bases fit TRBD2. Germline V gene sequence: CDR1 SQVTM, CDR2 ANQGSEA. CDR3 size: 15 residues. The junction had 5 bases not matched to a gene; V was cut back by 2 bases and J by 4 bases. CDR3 sequence: CSVERLAGVGETQYF. Here the CDR3 DNA reads TGCAGCGTTGAAAGACTAGCGGGAGTAGGAGAGACCCAGTACTTC.

This clonotype was counted only a few times. The rearrangement joins TRBV5-5 to TRBJ2-1; D may be TRBD2 (6 bases). V was trimmed by 4 bases and J by 2 bases, leaving 13 bases between them. This CDR3 contains 15 residues. Germline-derived CDR1 and CDR2 are SGHKS and YYEKEE (reference sequence). The CDR3 bases are TGTGCCAGCAGCCCAAGAGCGGGCGCCTACAATGAGCAGTTCTTC. It translates to CASSPRAGAYNEQFF.